These T cell receptor beta chains were read from a single sample in a study of cytomegalovirus exposure and HLA in healthy donors. Assay used: immunoSEQ multiplex PCR; TCRdb lists only in-frame clones, some missing. This table has about 260,000 clones, 90% appearing once. Specimen: PBMCs. Receptor source: a woman under 40 in good health and CMV-seronegative. The CDR3 runs from the conserved cysteine through the conserved F or W. The order of the fields is clone size, J gene, D gene, V gene, CDR3 protein, CDR3 DNA. The D gene is left open where the match is weak. Where a row states a size, it is once, few, many or the class of an expanded clone; other rows omit it.

abundance: -; j_gene: TRBJ1-1; d_gene: -; v_gene: TRBV28; CDR3aa: CASRDTVNTEAFF; CDR3nt: TGTGCCAGCAGGGACACCGTGAACACTGAAGCTTTCTTT
abundance: -; j_gene: TRBJ2-7; d_gene: TRBD1; v_gene: TRBV2; CDR3aa: CASSVTGVEPYEQYF; CDR3nt: TGTGCCAGCAGTGTTACAGGGGTGGAACCCTACGAGCAGTACTTC
abundance: -; j_gene: TRBJ1-2; d_gene: -; v_gene: TRBV4-2; CDR3aa: CASSPADLGNGYTF; CDR3nt: TGTGCCAGCAGCCCCGCGGACCTGGGGAATGGCTACACCTTC
abundance: -; j_gene: TRBJ1-1; d_gene: TRBD1; v_gene: TRBV5-1; CDR3aa: CASSLRTGQNTEAFF; CDR3nt: TGCGCCAGCAGCTTAAGGACAGGGCAGAACACTGAAGCTTTCTTT
abundance: once; j_gene: TRBJ2-7; d_gene: TRBD1; v_gene: TRBV5-4; CDR3aa: CASSRARTGPYEQYF; CDR3nt: TGTGCCAGCAGCCGAGCCCGGACAGGGCCCTACGAGCAGTACTTC
abundance: -; j_gene: TRBJ2-7; d_gene: -; v_gene: TRBV11-2; CDR3aa: CASSEGYTSYEQYF; CDR3nt: TGTGCCAGCAGCGAGGGTTACACCTCCTACGAGCAGTACTTC
abundance: -; j_gene: TRBJ2-3; d_gene: TRBD2; v_gene: TRBV27; CDR3aa: CASSLSPPSGISTDTQYF; CDR3nt: TGTGCCAGCAGTTTATCCCCTCCTAGCGGGATTAGCACAGATACGCAGTATTTT
abundance: -; j_gene: TRBJ2-7; d_gene: -; v_gene: TRBV4-3; CDR3aa: CASSQGRWAAAEQYF; CDR3nt: TGCGCCAGCAGCCAAGGGCGCTGGGCCGCGGCTGAGCAGTACTTC
abundance: -; j_gene: TRBJ2-1; d_gene: TRBD1; v_gene: TRBV10-3; CDR3aa: CAITRTGGADEQFF; CDR3nt: TGTGCCATCACGAGGACAGGGGGCGCAGATGAGCAGTTCTTC
abundance: -; j_gene: TRBJ2-1; d_gene: -; v_gene: TRBV6-6; CDR3aa: CASRIGLRQFF; CDR3nt: TGTGCCAGCAGGATAGGCCTCCGGCAGTTCTTC
abundance: -; j_gene: TRBJ1-4; d_gene: TRBD1; v_gene: TRBV6-5; CDR3aa: CASTSFRGRGEKLFF; CDR3nt: TGTGCCAGCACCTCTTTCAGGGGGCGCGGGGAAAAACTGTTTTTT
abundance: -; j_gene: TRBJ2-3; d_gene: -; v_gene: TRBV5-5; CDR3aa: CASSRTGPTDTQYF; CDR3nt: TGTGCCAGCAGCCGAACTGGACCCACAGATACGCAGTATTTT
abundance: -; j_gene: TRBJ1-5; d_gene: TRBD1; v_gene: TRBV6-4; CDR3aa: CASSDQGQGVHSNQPQHF; CDR3nt: TGTGCCAGCAGTGATCAGGGACAGGGGGTTCATAGCAATCAGCCCCAGCATTTT
abundance: -; j_gene: TRBJ2-5; d_gene: -; v_gene: TRBV7-9; CDR3aa: CASSWGGETQYF; CDR3nt: TGTGCCAGCAGCTGGGGCGGAGAGACCCAGTACTTC
abundance: -; j_gene: TRBJ2-7; d_gene: -; v_gene: TRBV2; CDR3aa: CASSDGETGAYEQYF; CDR3nt: TGTGCCAGCAGTGATGGGGAAACGGGGGCCTACGAGCAGTACTTC
abundance: -; j_gene: TRBJ2-1; d_gene: TRBD2; v_gene: TRBV30; CDR3aa: CAWGPSLAEFF; CDR3nt: TGTGCCTGGGGCCCCTCCCTAGCGGAGTTCTTC
abundance: once; j_gene: TRBJ2-1; d_gene: TRBD2; v_gene: TRBV4-1; CDR3aa: CASSQDEGRLAGNNEQFF; CDR3nt: TGCGCCAGCAGCCAAGACGAGGGGAGACTAGCGGGTAACAATGAGCAGTTCTTC
abundance: once; j_gene: TRBJ1-5; d_gene: -; v_gene: TRBV5-4; CDR3aa: CASSLGRNQPQHF; CDR3nt: TGTGCCAGCAGCTTGGGTAGGAATCAGCCCCAGCATTTT
abundance: -; j_gene: TRBJ2-2; d_gene: -; v_gene: TRBV2; CDR3aa: CASSEGVGVSANTGELFF; CDR3nt: TGTGCCAGCAGTGAAGGGGTTGGGGTCAGCGCGAACACCGGGGAGCTGTTTTTT
abundance: -; j_gene: TRBJ1-4; d_gene: -; v_gene: TRBV19; CDR3aa: CASSATGTIDEKLFF; CDR3nt: TGTGCCAGTAGTGCTACAGGGACGATAGATGAAAAACTGTTTTTT
abundance: -; j_gene: TRBJ2-7; d_gene: -; v_gene: TRBV27; CDR3aa: CASSFWRDEQYF; CDR3nt: TGTGCCAGCAGTTTTTGGAGGGACGAGCAGTACTTC
abundance: -; j_gene: TRBJ2-2; d_gene: -; v_gene: TRBV20-1; CDR3aa: CSAHWTGELFF; CDR3nt: TGCAGTGCTCACTGGACCGGGGAGCTGTTTTTT
abundance: -; j_gene: TRBJ2-3; d_gene: -; v_gene: TRBV9; CDR3aa: CASSVEARWTDTQYF; CDR3nt: TGTGCCAGCAGCGTAGAAGCGAGGTGGACAGATACGCAGTATTTT
abundance: -; j_gene: TRBJ1-3; d_gene: -; v_gene: TRBV6-5; CDR3aa: CASSSRDSSGNTIYF; CDR3nt: TGTGCCAGCAGTTCCAGAGACAGCTCTGGAAACACCATATATTTT
abundance: -; j_gene: TRBJ1-3; d_gene: -; v_gene: TRBV5-1; CDR3aa: CASSRTVSGNTIYF; CDR3nt: TGCGCCAGCAGCCGGACAGTTTCTGGAAACACCATATATTTT
abundance: -; j_gene: TRBJ1-5; d_gene: -; v_gene: TRBV5-1; CDR3aa: CASSLGARGQPQHF; CDR3nt: TGCGCCAGCAGCTTGGGGGCCCGCGGGCAGCCCCAGCATTTT
abundance: -; j_gene: TRBJ2-7; d_gene: TRBD2; v_gene: TRBV27; CDR3aa: CASSPISGSSYEQYF; CDR3nt: TGTGCCAGCAGCCCTATTAGCGGGAGCTCCTACGAGCAGTACTTC
abundance: -; j_gene: TRBJ2-1; d_gene: TRBD1; v_gene: TRBV9; CDR3aa: CASSVTGQGATRNYNEQFF; CDR3nt: TGTGCCAGCAGCGTTACGGGACAGGGGGCGACTAGGAATTACAATGAGCAGTTCTTC
abundance: once; j_gene: TRBJ2-7; d_gene: -; v_gene: TRBV15; CDR3aa: CATSRGRTDTYEQYF; CDR3nt: TGTGCCACCAGCCGGGGCCGGACGGACACCTACGAGCAGTACTTC
abundance: -; j_gene: TRBJ2-2; d_gene: -; v_gene: TRBV25-1; CDR3aa: CASMETGSSGELFF; CDR3nt: TGTGCCAGCATGGAAACAGGGTCTTCCGGGGAGCTGTTTTTT
abundance: -; j_gene: TRBJ2-7; d_gene: -; v_gene: TRBV21-1; CDR3aa: CASSATGTGFGQYF; CDR3nt: TGTGCCAGCAGCGCCACCGGGACAGGGTTTGGGCAGTACTTC
abundance: -; j_gene: TRBJ2-5; d_gene: -; v_gene: TRBV6-6; CDR3aa: CASSYGGLRGETQYF; CDR3nt: TGTGCCAGCAGTTACGGGGGACTCAGAGGGGAGACCCAGTACTTC
abundance: -; j_gene: TRBJ2-1; d_gene: -; v_gene: TRBV18; CDR3aa: CASSPPSYNEQFF; CDR3nt: TGTGCCAGCTCACCACCGAGTTACAATGAGCAGTTCTTC
abundance: -; j_gene: TRBJ2-3; d_gene: TRBD1; v_gene: TRBV14; CDR3aa: CASSYDRGSTDTQYF; CDR3nt: TGTGCCAGCAGCTACGACAGGGGCAGCACAGATACGCAGTATTTT
abundance: -; j_gene: TRBJ2-5; d_gene: -; v_gene: TRBV11-3; CDR3aa: CASSYTGTQYF; CDR3nt: TGTGCCAGCAGCTACACAGGGACCCAGTACTTC
abundance: -; j_gene: TRBJ2-1; d_gene: TRBD2; v_gene: TRBV7-9; CDR3aa: CASSLVAGGGNEQFF; CDR3nt: TGTGCCAGCAGCTTAGTGGCGGGAGGAGGGAATGAGCAGTTCTTC
abundance: -; j_gene: TRBJ2-7; d_gene: -; v_gene: TRBV28; CDR3aa: CASRPQVPREQYF; CDR3nt: TGTGCCAGCAGGCCACAGGTGCCCCGGGAGCAGTACTTC
abundance: -; j_gene: TRBJ1-2; d_gene: TRBD1; v_gene: TRBV28; CDR3aa: CASSLSGQGHSGYTF; CDR3nt: TGTGCCAGCAGTTTGAGCGGACAGGGCCACTCTGGCTACACCTTC
abundance: -; j_gene: TRBJ2-1; d_gene: TRBD1; v_gene: TRBV4-1; CDR3aa: CASSQAGTGVFYNEQFF; CDR3nt: TGCGCCAGCAGCCAAGCAGGGACAGGGGTCTTCTACAATGAGCAGTTCTTC
abundance: once; j_gene: TRBJ2-3; d_gene: -; v_gene: TRBV9; CDR3aa: CASSVDGGTDTQYF; CDR3nt: TGTGCCAGCAGCGTAGACGGCGGGACAGATACGCAGTATTTT
abundance: -; j_gene: TRBJ2-1; d_gene: TRBD2; v_gene: TRBV5-1; CDR3aa: CASSVVPGLVFNEQFF; CDR3nt: TGCGCCAGCAGCGTGGTCCCGGGACTAGTCTTCAATGAGCAGTTCTTC
abundance: -; j_gene: TRBJ2-1; d_gene: -; v_gene: TRBV11-2; CDR3aa: CASSLAHAGFYNEQFF; CDR3nt: TGTGCCAGCAGCTTAGCCCACGCGGGTTTCTACAATGAGCAGTTCTTC
abundance: -; j_gene: TRBJ2-7; d_gene: TRBD1; v_gene: TRBV9; CDR3aa: CASSPSGGTGSHEQYF; CDR3nt: TGTGCCAGCAGCCCAAGTGGGGGGACAGGGAGTCACGAGCAGTACTTC
abundance: -; j_gene: TRBJ2-7; d_gene: -; v_gene: TRBV5-1; CDR3aa: CASSLAASSYEQYF; CDR3nt: TGCGCCAGCAGCTTAGCGGCCTCCAGCTACGAGCAGTACTTC
abundance: -; j_gene: TRBJ1-1; d_gene: -; v_gene: TRBV7-3; CDR3aa: CASSLTPVGSTEAFF; CDR3nt: TGTGCCAGCAGCTTAACGCCGGTCGGGAGCACTGAAGCTTTCTTT
abundance: -; j_gene: TRBJ1-3; d_gene: -; v_gene: TRBV5-4; CDR3aa: CASSQWTADTIYF; CDR3nt: TGTGCCAGCAGCCAGTGGACAGCGGACACCATATATTTT
abundance: -; j_gene: TRBJ2-2; d_gene: TRBD2; v_gene: TRBV5-1; CDR3aa: CASSLIAGGPGELFF; CDR3nt: TGCGCCAGCAGTCTTATAGCGGGAGGGCCCGGGGAGCTGTTTTTT
abundance: -; j_gene: TRBJ2-5; d_gene: TRBD2; v_gene: TRBV5-1; CDR3aa: CASSYMTSGYFQETQYF; CDR3nt: TGCGCCAGCAGCTATATGACTAGCGGGTATTTCCAAGAGACCCAGTACTTC
abundance: -; j_gene: TRBJ2-6; d_gene: TRBD1; v_gene: TRBV27; CDR3aa: CAIPSQGAGANVLTF; CDR3nt: TGTGCCATCCCATCCCAGGGGGCTGGGGCCAACGTCCTGACTTTC
abundance: -; j_gene: TRBJ2-3; d_gene: -; v_gene: TRBV5-6; CDR3aa: CASTPFVGTRDTQYF; CDR3nt: TGTGCCAGCACCCCATTCGTAGGGACACGAGATACGCAGTATTTT
abundance: -; j_gene: TRBJ1-5; d_gene: -; v_gene: TRBV29-1; CDR3aa: CSAARDSNQPQHF; CDR3nt: TGCAGCGCCGCTCGGGATAGCAATCAGCCCCAGCATTTT
abundance: -; j_gene: TRBJ2-3; d_gene: TRBD2; v_gene: TRBV15; CDR3aa: CATSRDGSPGGDTQYF; CDR3nt: TGTGCCACCAGCAGAGATGGTAGCCCGGGAGGGGATACGCAGTATTTT
abundance: -; j_gene: TRBJ2-7; d_gene: -; v_gene: TRBV7-3; CDR3aa: CASSFFRPPYEQYF; CDR3nt: TGTGCCAGCAGCTTTTTTAGACCTCCCTACGAGCAGTACTTC
abundance: -; j_gene: TRBJ2-7; d_gene: TRBD1; v_gene: TRBV7-3; CDR3aa: CASSYDRGYEQYF; CDR3nt: TGTGCCAGCAGCTACGACAGGGGCTACGAGCAGTACTTC
abundance: -; j_gene: TRBJ1-4; d_gene: TRBD1; v_gene: TRBV28; CDR3aa: CASRWGQSNEKLFF; CDR3nt: TGTGCCAGCAGGTGGGGACAGAGTAATGAAAAACTGTTTTTT
abundance: -; j_gene: TRBJ1-1; d_gene: -; v_gene: TRBV5-4; CDR3aa: CASSLGGAGANTEAFF; CDR3nt: TGTGCCAGCAGCTTGGGAGGGGCAGGCGCGAACACTGAAGCTTTCTTT
abundance: -; j_gene: TRBJ2-1; d_gene: -; v_gene: TRBV7-9; CDR3aa: CASSFRGSYNEQFF; CDR3nt: TGTGCCAGCAGCTTTCGAGGGTCCTACAATGAGCAGTTCTTC
abundance: once; j_gene: TRBJ2-3; d_gene: -; v_gene: TRBV28; CDR3aa: CASSRRTSSTDTQYF; CDR3nt: TGTGCCAGCAGTCGTCGAACTTCTAGCACAGATACGCAGTATTTT
abundance: -; j_gene: TRBJ2-7; d_gene: -; v_gene: TRBV5-8; CDR3aa: CASSLVRMGYEQYF; CDR3nt: TGTGCCAGCAGCTTGGTCAGGATGGGGTACGAGCAGTACTTC